The entry below gives a single T cell receptor (beta chain) sequence along with its context. The record originates from a study of CD8+ T cells in alopecia areata. RNA extraction was followed by reverse transcription into cDNA, which acted as the sequencing template. Measured with immunoSEQ multiplex PCR; TCRdb has only the in-frame clones, and not every one. The sample includes around 150,000 clones, more than 55% of them seen just once. V gave up 7 bases and J gave up 0 bases, with 16 bases separating them. The germline gives CDR1 WSHSY, CDR2 SAAADI. This CDR3 has 16 residues. The receptor comes from a human donor in good health. Sequencing input: CD8+ T cells sorted from blood. V usage is TRBV10-2 and J usage is TRBJ1-3; the D gene is possibly TRBD1 (6 bases). The CDR3 loop is CASNPSGAFSGNTIYF. The CDR3 DNA reads as TGCGCCAGCAACCCGTCGGGGGCCTTCTCTGGAAACACCATATATTTT.